The T cell receptor (beta chain) under discussion was sequenced for a study of vaccination effects on CD4 cells after COVID-19. Findings and caveats of the study: Pronounced clonal contraction occurred in clones induced by infection and by vaccine late after vaccination. Recruitment yielded few convalescent patients, and the study had no early post-infection timepoints. In vaccinees who were healthy, merely 1 out of 255 vaccine-induced clones cross-reacted with common cold coronaviruses.

TCRdb's table, derived via immunoSEQ multiplex PCR, lists solely in-frame clones and lacks some. In the table there are around 41,000 clones, just over 75% of which are singletons. ViraFEST expansion of antigen-specific CD4+ T cells with viral peptide pools preceded sequencing. CD4+ T cell isolation took place after more than eight days of culture. Negative nucleocapsid antibody tests before and after vaccination confirmed no previous SARS-CoV-2 infection. Researchers reported culturing a few million PBMC in each well, adding 8 to 10 IU/ml IL-2 and roughly 10 ug/ml peptides. The CDR3 consists of 15 residues. The V and J ends lost 1 base and 2 bases respectively, with 11 bases between them. CDR1 is SGHTA and CDR2 is FQGNSA in the germline V gene. Points on this clone: Its target is not known.

Sequenced material: CD4+ T cells from PBMCs cultured with SARS-CoV-2 spike peptides, taken before COVID-19 vaccination. V is TRBV7-2 and J is TRBJ1-2; possibly TRBD1 for D (6 bases). The receptor comes from a human donor who received a COVID-19 vaccine. The CDR3 sequence: CASSLVIRGNYGYTF. Written as DNA, the CDR3 is TGTGCCAGCAGCTTAGTAATCAGGGGAAACTATGGCTACACCTTC.